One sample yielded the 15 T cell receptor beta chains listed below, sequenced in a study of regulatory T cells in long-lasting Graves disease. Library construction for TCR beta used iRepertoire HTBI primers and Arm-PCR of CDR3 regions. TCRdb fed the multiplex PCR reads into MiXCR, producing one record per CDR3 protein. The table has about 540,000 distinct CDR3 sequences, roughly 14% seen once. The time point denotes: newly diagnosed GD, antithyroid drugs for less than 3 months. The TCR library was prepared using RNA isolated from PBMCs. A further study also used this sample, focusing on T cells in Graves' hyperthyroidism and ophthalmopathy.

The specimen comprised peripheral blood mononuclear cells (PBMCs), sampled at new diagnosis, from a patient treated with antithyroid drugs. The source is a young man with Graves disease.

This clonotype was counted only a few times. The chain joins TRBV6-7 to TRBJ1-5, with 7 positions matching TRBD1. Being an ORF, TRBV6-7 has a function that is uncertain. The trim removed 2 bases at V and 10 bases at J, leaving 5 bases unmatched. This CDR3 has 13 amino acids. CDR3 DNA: TGTGCCAGCAGTTACATTAGGGACAGACCCCAGCATTTT. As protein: CASSYIRDRPQHF.

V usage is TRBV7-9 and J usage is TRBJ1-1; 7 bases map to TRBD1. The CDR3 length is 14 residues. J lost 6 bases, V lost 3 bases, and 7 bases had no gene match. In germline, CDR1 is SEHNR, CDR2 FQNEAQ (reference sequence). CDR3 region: CASSFETGSSEAFF. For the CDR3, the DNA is TGTGCCAGCAGCTTCGAGACAGGGTCATCTGAAGCTTTCTTT.

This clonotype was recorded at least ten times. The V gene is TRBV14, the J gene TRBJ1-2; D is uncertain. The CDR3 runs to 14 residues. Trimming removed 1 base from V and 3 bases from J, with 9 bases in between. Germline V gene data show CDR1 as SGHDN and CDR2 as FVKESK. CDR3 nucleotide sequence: TGTGCCAGCAGCCAAGGAGGCTGGGACTATGGCTACACCTTC. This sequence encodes CASSQGGWDYGYTF.

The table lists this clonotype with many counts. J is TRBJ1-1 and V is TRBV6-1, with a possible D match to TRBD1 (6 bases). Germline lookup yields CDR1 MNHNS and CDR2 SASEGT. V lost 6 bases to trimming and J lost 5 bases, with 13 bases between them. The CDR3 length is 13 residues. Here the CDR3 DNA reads TGTGCCAGCAGGGGTCAACAGGGAACTGAAGCTTTCTTT. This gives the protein CASRGQQGTEAFF.

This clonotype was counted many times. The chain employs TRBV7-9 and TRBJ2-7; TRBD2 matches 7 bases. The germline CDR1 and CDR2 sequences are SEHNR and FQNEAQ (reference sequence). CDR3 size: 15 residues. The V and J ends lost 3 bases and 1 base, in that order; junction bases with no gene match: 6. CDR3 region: CASSLPSGYSYEQYF. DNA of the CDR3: TGTGCCAGCAGCTTGCCTAGCGGTTATTCCTACGAGCAGTACTTC. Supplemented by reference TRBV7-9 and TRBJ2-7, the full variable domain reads DTGVSQNPRHKITKRGQNVTFRCDPISEHNRLYWYRQTLGQGPEFLTYFQNEAQLEKSRLLSDRFSAERPKGSFSTLEIQRTEQGDSAMYLCASSLPSGYSYEQYFGPGTRLTVT.

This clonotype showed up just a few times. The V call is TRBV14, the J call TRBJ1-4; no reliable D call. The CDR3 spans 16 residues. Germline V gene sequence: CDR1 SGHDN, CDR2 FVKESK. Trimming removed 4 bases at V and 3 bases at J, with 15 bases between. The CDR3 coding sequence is TGTGCCAGCAGCCTACGGACGGCCGCGGCTAATGAAAAACTGTTTTTT. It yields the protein CASSLRTAAANEKLFF.

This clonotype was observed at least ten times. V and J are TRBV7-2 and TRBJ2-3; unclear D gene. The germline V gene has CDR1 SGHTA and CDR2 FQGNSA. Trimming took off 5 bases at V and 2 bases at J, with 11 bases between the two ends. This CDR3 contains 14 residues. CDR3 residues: CASSHLIPTDTQYF. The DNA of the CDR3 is TGTGCCAGCAGCCACCTAATCCCCACAGATACGCAGTATTTT.

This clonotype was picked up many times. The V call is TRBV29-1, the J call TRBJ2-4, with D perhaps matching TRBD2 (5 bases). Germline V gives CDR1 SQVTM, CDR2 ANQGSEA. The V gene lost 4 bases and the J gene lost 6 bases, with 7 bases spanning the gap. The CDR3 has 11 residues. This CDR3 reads CSVGEINIQYF. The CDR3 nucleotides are TGCAGCGTTGGGGAGATAAACATTCAGTACTTC.

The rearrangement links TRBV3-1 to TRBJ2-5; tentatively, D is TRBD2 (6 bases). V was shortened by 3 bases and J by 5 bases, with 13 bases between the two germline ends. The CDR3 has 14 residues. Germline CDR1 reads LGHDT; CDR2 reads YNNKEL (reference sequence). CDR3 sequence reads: CASSQAGLGETQYF. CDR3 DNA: TGTGCCAGCAGCCAGGCGGGACTGGGGGAGACCCAGTACTTC.

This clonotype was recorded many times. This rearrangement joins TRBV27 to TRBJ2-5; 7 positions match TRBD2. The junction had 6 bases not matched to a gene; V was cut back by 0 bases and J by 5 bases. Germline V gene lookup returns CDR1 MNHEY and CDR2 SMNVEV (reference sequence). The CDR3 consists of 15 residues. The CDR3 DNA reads TGTGCCAGCAGTTTATCGAACGGGGGAGGGGAGACCCAGTACTTC. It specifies CASSLSNGGGETQYF.

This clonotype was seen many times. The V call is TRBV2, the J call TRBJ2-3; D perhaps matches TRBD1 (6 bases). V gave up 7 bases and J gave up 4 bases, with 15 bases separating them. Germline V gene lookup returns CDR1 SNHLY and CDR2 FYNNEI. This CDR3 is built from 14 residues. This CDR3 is CASKLQGNADTQYF. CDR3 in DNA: TGTGCCAGCAAACTACAGGGTAACGCAGATACGCAGTATTTT. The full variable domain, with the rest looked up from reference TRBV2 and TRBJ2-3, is EPEVTQTPSHQVTQMGQEVILRCVPISNHLYFYWYRQILGQKVEFLVSFYNNEISEKSEIFDDQFSVERPDGSNFTLKIRSTKLEDSAMYFCASKLQGNADTQYFGPGTRLTVL.

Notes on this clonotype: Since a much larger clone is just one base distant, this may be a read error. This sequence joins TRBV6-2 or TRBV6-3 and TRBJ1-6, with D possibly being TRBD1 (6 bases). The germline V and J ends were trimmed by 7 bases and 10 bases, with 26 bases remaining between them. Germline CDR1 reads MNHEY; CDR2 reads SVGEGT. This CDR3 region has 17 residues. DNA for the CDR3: TGTGCCAGCAAAACGGGACAAAGATTTCCGATTGGGTCACCCCTCCACTTT. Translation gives CASKTGQRFPIGSPLHF.

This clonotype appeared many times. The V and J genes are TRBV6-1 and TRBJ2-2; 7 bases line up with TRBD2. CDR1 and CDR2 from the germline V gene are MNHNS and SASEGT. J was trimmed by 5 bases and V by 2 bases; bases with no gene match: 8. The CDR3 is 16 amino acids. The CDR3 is CASSEPPGGETGELFF. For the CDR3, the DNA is TGTGCCAGCAGTGAACCTCCGGGAGGTGAAACCGGGGAGCTGTTTTTT.

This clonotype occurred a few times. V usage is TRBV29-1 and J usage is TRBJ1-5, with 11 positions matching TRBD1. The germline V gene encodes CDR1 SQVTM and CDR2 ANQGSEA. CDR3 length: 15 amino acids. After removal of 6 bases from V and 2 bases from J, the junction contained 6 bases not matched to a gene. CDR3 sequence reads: CSVGGTGGGNQPQHF. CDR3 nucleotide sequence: TGCAGCGTCGGAGGGACAGGGGGGGGCAATCAGCCCCAGCATTTT.

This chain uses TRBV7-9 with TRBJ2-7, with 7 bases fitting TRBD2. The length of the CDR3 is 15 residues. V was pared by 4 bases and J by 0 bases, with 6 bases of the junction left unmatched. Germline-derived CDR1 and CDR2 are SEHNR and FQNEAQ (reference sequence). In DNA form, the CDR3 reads TGTGCCAGCAGCTCCGGACTAGTTTCCTCCTACGAGCAGTACTTC. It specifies CASSSGLVSSYEQYF.